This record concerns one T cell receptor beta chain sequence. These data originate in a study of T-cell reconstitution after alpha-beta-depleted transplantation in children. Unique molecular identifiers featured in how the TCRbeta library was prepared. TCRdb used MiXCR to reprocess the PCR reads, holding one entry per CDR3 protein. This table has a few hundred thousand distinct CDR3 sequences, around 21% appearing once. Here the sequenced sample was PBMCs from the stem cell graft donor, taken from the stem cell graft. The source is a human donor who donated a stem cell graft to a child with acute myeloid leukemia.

The CDR3 DNA sequence: TGCAGTGCTAGAGTTTCAGACTACCCCGGAGAGACCCAGTACTTC. This encodes CSARVSDYPGETQYF. The chain recombines TRBV20-1 with TRBJ2-5; D might be TRBD2 (5 bases). The CDR3 loop spans 15 amino acids. CDR1 and CDR2 from the germline V gene are DFQATT and SNEGSKA (reference sequence). V was clipped by 1 base and J by 4 bases, with 16 bases between them.